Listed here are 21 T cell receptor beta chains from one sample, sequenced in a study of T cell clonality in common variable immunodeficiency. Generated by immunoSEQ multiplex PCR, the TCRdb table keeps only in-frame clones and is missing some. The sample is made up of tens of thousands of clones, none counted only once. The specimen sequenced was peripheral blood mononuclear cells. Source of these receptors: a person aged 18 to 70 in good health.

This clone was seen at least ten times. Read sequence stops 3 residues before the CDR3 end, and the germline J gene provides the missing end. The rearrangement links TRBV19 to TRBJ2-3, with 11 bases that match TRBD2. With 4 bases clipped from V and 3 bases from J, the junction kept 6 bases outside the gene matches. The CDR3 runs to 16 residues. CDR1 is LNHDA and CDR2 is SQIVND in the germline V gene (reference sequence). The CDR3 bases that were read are TGTGCCAGTAGTACGGCGGGACTAGCGGTAACAGATACG. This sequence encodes CASSTAGLAVTDT. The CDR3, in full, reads CASSTAGLAVTDTQYF.

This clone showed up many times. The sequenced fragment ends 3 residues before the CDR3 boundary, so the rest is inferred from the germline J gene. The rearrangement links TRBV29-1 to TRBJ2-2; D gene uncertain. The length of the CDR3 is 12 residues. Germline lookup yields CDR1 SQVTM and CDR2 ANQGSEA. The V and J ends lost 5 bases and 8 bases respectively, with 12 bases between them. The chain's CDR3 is CSVRFTRGELFF. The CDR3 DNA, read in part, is TGCAGCGTTCGGTTCACGAGAGGGGAG.

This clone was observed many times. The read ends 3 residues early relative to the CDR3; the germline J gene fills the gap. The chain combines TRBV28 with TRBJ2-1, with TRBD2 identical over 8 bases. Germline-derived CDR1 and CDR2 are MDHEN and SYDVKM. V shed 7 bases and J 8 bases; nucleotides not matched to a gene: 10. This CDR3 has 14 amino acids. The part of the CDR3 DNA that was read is TGTGCCAGCATATCTAGCGGGCCTAGCCATGAG. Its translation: CASISSGPSHE. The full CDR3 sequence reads CASISSGPSHEQFF.

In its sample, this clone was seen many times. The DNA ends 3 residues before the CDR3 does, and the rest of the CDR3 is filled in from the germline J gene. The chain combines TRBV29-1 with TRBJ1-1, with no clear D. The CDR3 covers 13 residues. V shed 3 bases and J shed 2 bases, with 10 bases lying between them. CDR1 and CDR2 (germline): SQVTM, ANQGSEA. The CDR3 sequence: CSVDVQANTEAFF. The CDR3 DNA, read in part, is TGCAGCGTTGACGTCCAGGCAAACACTGAA.

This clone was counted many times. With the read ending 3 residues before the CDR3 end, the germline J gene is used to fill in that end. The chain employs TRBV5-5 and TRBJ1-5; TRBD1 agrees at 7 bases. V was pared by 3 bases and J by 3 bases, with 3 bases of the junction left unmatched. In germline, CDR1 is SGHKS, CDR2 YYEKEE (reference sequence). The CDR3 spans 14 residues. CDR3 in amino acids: CASSSQGDNQPQHF. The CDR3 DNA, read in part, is TGTGCCAGCAGCTCTCAGGGGGACAATCAGCCC.

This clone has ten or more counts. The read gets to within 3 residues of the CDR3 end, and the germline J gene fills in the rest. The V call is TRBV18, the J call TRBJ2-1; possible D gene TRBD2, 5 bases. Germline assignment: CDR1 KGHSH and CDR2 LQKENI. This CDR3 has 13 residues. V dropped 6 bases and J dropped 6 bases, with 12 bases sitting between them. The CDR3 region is CASSQDYTNEQFF. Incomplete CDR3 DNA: TGTGCCAGCTCCCAAGACTACACCAATGAG.

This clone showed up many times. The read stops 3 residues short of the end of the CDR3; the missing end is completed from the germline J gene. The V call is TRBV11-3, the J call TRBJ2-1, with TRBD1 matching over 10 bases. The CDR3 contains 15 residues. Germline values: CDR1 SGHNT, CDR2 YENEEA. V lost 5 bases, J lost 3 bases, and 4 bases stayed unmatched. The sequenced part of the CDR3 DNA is TGTGCCAGCAGCCTGACAGGGGGCTACTACAATGAG. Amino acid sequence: CASSLTGGYYNE. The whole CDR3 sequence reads CASSLTGGYYNEQFF.

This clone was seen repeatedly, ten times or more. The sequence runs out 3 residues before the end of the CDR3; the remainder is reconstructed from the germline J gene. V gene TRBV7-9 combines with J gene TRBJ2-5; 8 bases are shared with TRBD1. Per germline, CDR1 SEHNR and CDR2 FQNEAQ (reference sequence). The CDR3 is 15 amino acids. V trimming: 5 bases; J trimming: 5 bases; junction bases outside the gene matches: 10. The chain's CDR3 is CASSPRDRKGETQYF. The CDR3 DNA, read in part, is TGTGCCAGCAGCCCCCGGGACAGGAAGGGGGAGACC. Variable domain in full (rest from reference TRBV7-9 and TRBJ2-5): DTGVSQNPRHKITKRGQNVTFRCDPISEHNRLYWYRQTLGQGPEFLTYFQNEAQLEKSRLLSDRFSAERPKGSFSTLEIQRTEQGDSAMYLCASSPRDRKGETQYFGPGTRLLVL.

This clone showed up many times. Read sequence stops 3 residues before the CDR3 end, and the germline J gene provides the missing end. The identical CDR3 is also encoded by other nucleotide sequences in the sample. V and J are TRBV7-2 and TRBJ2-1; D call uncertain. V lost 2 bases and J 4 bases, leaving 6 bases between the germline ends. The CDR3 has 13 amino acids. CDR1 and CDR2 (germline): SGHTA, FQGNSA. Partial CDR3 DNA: TGTGCCAGCAGCTTAAGGCCGTACAATGAG. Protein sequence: CASSLRPYNE. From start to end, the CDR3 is CASSLRPYNEQFF.

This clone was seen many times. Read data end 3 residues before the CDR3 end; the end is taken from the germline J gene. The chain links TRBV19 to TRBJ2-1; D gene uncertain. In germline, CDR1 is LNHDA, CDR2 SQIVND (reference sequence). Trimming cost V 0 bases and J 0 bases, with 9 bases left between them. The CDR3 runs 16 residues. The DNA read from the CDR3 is TGTGCCAGTAGTATAGATGAGATTAGCTCCTACAATGAG. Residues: CASSIDEISSYNE. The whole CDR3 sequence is CASSIDEISSYNEQFF.

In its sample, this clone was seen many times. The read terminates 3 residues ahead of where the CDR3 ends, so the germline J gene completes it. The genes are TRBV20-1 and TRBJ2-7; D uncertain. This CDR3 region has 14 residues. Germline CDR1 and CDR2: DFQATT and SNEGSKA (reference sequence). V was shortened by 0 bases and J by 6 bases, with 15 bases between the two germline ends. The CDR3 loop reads CSARDGNSRGEQYF. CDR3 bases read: TGCAGTGCTAGAGATGGAAATAGCCGCGGCGAG.

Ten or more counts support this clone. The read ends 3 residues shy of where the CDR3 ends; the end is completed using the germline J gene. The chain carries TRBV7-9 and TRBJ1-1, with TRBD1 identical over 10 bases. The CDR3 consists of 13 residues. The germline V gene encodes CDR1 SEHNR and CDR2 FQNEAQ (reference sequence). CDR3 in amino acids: CASSLGGQGEAFF. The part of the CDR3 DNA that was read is TGTGCCAGCAGCTTAGGGGGACAGGGGGAA.

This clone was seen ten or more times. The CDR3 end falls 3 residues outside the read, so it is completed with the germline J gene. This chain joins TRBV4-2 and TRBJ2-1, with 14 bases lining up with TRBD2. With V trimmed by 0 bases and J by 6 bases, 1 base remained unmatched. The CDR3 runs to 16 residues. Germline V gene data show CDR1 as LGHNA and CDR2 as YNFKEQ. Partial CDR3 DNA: TGTGCCAGCAGCCAAGAGGGGACTAGCGGGAGCAATGAG. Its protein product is CASSQEGTSGSNE. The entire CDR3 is CASSQEGTSGSNEQFF.

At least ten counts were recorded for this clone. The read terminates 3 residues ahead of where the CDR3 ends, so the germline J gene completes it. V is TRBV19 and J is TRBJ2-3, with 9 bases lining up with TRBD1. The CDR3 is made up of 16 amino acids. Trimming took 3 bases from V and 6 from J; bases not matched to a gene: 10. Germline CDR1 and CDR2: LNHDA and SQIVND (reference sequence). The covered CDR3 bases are TGTGCCAGTAGTATCGGGGCGGGACAGGGTATTGATACG. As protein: CASSIGAGQGIDT. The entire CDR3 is CASSIGAGQGIDTQYF.

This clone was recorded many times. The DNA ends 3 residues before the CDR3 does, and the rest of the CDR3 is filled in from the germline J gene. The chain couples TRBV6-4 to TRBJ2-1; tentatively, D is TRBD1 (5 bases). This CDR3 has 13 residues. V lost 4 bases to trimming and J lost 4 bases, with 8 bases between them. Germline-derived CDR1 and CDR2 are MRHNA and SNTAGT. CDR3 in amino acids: CASSGDSYNEQFF. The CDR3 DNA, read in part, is TGTGCCAGCAGTGGAGACAGTTACAATGAG.

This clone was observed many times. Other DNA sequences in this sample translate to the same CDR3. The CDR3 DNA, read in part, is TGTGCCAGCACCCCTAGTAATGAG. It encodes CASTPSNE. The full CDR3 reads CASTPSNEQFF. The V call is TRBV2, the J call TRBJ2-1; D unresolved. The sequenced fragment ends 3 residues before the CDR3 boundary, so the rest is inferred from the germline J gene. The V gene lost 7 bases and the J gene lost 7 bases, with 8 bases spanning the gap. CDR1 is SNHLY and CDR2 is FYNNEI in the germline V gene. The CDR3 has 11 amino acids. Filled out from reference TRBV2 and TRBJ2-1, the complete variable domain reads EPEVTQTPSHQVTQMGQEVILRCVPISNHLYFYWYRQILGQKVEFLVSFYNNEISEKSEIFDDQFSVERPDGSNFTLKIRSTKLEDSAMYFCASTPSNEQFFGPGTRLTVL.

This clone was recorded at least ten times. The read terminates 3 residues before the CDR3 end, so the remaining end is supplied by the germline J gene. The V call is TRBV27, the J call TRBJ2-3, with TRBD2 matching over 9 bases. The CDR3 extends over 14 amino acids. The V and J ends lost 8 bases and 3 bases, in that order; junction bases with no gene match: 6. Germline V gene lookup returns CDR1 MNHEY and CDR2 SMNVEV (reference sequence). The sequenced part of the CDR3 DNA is TGTGCCAGCGCGAGGACTAGCGAGACAGATACG. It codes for CASARTSETDT. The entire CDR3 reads CASARTSETDTQYF.

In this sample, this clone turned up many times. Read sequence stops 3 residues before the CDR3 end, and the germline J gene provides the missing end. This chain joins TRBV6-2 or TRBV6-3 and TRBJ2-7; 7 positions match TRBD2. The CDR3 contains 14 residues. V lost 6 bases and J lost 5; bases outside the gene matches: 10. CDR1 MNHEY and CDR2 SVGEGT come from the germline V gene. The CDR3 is CASSTGGGIHEQYF. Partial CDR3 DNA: TGTGCCAGCAGCACCGGGGGAGGGATCCACGAG.

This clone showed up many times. CDR3 region: CASSESWRSTQYF. The sequenced part of the CDR3 DNA is TGCGCCAGCAGTGAGTCTTGGCGGAGTACG. The J gene is TRBJ2-3, the V gene TRBV10-1; D not certain. Read data end 3 residues before the CDR3 end; the end is taken from the germline J gene. The CDR3 is made up of 13 amino acids. V lost 0 bases and J 8 bases, leaving 9 bases between the germline ends. Germline assignment: CDR1 WNHNN and CDR2 SYGVQD (reference sequence).

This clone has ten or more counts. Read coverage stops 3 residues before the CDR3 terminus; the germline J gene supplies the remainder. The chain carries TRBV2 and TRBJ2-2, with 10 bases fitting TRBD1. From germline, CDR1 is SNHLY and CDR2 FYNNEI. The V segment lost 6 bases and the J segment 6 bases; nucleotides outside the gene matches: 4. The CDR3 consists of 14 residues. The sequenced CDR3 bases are TGTGCCAGCAGGCCGGGACAGGGGTCCGGGGAG. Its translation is CASRPGQGSGE. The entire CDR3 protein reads CASRPGQGSGELFF. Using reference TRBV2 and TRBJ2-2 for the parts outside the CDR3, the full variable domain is EPEVTQTPSHQVTQMGQEVILRCVPISNHLYFYWYRQILGQKVEFLVSFYNNEISEKSEIFDDQFSVERPDGSNFTLKIRSTKLEDSAMYFCASRPGQGSGELFFGEGSRLTVL.

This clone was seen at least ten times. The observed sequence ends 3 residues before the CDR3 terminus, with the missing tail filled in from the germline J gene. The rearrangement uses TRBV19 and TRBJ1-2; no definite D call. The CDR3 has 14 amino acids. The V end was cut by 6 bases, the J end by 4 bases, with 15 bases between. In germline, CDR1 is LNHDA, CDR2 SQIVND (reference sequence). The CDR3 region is CASRSGQVGYGYTF. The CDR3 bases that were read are TGTGCCAGTAGGAGCGGGCAAGTCGGCTATGGC.